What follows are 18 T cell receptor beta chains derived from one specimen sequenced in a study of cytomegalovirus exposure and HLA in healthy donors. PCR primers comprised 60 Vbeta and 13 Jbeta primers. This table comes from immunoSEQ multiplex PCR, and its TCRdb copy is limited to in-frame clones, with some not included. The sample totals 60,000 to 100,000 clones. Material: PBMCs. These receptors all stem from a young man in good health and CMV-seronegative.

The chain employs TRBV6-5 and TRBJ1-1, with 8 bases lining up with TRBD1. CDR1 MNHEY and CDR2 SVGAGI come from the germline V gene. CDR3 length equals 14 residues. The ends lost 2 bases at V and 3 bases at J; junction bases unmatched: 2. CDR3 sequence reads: CASSYAQGDTEAFF. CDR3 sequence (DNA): TGTGCCAGCAGTTACGCACAGGGGGACACTGAAGCTTTCTTT.

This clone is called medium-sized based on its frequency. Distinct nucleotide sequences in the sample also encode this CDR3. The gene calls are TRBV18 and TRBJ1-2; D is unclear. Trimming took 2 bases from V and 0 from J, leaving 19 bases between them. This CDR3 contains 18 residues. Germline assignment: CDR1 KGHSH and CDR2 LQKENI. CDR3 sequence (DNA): TGTGCCAGCTCACCATACGCTCGGCTAATCCTAGCTAACTATGGCTACACCTTC. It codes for CASSPYARLILANYGYTF. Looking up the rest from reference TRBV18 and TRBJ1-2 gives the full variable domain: NAGVMQNPRHLVRRRGQEARLRCSPMKGHSHVYWYRQLPEEGLKFMVYLQKENIIDESGMPKERFSAEFPKEGPSILRIQQVVRGDSAAYFCASSPYARLILANYGYTFGSGTRLTVV.

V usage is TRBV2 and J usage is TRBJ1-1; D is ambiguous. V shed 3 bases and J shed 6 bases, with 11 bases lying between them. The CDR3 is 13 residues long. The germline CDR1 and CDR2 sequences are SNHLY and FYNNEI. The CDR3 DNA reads TGTGCCAGCAGTGATTCCCTGAGGGCTGAAGCTTTCTTT. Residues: CASSDSLRAEAFF.

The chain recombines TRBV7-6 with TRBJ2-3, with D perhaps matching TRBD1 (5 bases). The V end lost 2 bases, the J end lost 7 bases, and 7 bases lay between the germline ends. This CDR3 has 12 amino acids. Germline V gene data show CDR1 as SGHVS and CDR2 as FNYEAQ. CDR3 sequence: CASSLRGNTQYF. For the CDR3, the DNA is TGTGCCAGCAGCTTAAGGGGAAATACGCAGTATTTT.

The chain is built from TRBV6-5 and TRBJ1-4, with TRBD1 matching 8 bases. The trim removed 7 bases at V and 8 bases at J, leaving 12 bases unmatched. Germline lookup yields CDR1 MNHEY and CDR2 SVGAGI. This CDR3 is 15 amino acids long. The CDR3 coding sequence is TGTGCCAGCAAAGGGGGGAGCAGGGGGCACGAAAAACTGTTTTTT. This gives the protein CASKGGSRGHEKLFF.

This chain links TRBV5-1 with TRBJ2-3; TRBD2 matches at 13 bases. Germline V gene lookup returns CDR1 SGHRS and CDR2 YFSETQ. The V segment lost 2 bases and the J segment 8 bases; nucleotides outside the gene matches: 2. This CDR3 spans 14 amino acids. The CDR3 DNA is TGCGCCAGCAGCTTACTAGCGGGGGGGAGTACGCAGTATTTT. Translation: CASSLLAGGSTQYF.

The CDR3 loop reads CASSYPGARDTQYF. The CDR3 DNA reads TGTGCCAGCAGTTACCCAGGGGCGCGGGATACGCAGTATTTT. The V call is TRBV6-5, the J call TRBJ2-3; perhaps TRBD1 as D (6 bases). The ends were cut back, 2 bases at V and 6 bases at J, with 12 bases in the middle. The V gene's germline CDR1 is MNHEY and CDR2 SVGAGI. The CDR3 sequence is 14 residues long.

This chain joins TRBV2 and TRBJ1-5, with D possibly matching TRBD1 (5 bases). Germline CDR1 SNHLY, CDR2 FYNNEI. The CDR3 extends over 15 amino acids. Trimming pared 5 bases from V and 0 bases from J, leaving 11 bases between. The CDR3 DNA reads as TGTGCCAGCAGTCCCACAGGATTTAGCAATCAGCCCCAGCATTTT. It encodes CASSPTGFSNQPQHF.

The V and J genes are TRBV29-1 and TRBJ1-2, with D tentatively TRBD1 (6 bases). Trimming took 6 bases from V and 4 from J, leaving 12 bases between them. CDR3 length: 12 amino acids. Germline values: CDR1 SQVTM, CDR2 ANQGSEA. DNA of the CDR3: TGCAGCGTCTATACAGGGAGCTATGGCTACACCTTC. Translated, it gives CSVYTGSYGYTF. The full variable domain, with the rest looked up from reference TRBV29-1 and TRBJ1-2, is SAVISQKPSRDICQRGTSLTIQCQVDSQVTMMFWYRQQPGQSLTLIATANQGSEATYESGFVIDKFPISRPNLTFSTLTVSNMSPEDSSIYLCSVYTGSYGYTFGSGTRLTVV.

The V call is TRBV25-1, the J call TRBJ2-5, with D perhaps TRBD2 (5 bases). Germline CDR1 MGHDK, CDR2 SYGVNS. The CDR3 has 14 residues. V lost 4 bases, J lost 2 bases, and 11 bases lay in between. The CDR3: CASSASGVQETQYF. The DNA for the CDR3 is TGTGCCAGCAGTGCCAGCGGAGTACAAGAGACCCAGTACTTC.

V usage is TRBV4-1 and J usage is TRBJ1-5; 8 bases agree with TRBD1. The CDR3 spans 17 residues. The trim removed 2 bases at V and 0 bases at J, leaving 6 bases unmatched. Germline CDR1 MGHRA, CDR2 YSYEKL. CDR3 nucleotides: TGCGCCAGCAGCCAATCCGCGACAGGGGCTAGCAATCAGCCCCAGCATTTT. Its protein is CASSQSATGASNQPQHF.

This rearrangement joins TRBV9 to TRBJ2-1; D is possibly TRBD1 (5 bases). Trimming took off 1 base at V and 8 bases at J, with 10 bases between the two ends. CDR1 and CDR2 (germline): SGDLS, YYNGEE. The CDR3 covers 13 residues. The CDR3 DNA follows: TGTGCCAGCAGCGTACAGGGTGGGGATGAGCAGTTCTTC. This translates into CASSVQGGDEQFF.

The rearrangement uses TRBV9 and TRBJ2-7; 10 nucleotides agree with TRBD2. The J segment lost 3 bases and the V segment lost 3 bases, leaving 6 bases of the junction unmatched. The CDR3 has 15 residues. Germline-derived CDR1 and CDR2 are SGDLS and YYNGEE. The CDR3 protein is CASSALAGEVYEQYF. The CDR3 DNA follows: TGTGCCAGCAGCGCCCTAGCGGGAGAGGTCTACGAGCAGTACTTC. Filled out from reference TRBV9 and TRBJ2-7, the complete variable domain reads DSGVTQTPKHLITATGQRVTLRCSPRSGDLSVYWYQQSLDQGLQFLIQYYNGEERAKGNILERFSAQQFPDLHSELNLSSLELGDSALYFCASSALAGEVYEQYFGPGTRLTVT.

The CDR3 sequence: CASSLDSRSGANVLTF. CDR3 coding DNA: TGCGCCAGCAGCTTGGACAGCCGCTCTGGGGCCAACGTCCTGACTTTC. The V call is TRBV5-1, the J call TRBJ2-6; D is unresolved. V lost 0 bases and J lost 0, with 7 bases in between. Germline loops: CDR1 SGHRS, CDR2 YFSETQ. This CDR3 region has 16 residues.

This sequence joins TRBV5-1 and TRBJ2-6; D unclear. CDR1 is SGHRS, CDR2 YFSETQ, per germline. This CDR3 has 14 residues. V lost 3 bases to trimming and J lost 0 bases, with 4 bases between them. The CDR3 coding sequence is TGCGCCAGCAGCTCTACCTCTGGGGCCAACGTCCTGACTTTC. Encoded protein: CASSSTSGANVLTF.

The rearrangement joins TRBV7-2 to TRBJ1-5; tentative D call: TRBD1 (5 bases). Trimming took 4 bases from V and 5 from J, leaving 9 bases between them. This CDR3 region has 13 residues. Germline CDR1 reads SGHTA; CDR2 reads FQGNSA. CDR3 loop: CASSYIQDQPQHF. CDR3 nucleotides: TGTGCCAGCAGCTACATACAGGATCAGCCCCAGCATTTT.

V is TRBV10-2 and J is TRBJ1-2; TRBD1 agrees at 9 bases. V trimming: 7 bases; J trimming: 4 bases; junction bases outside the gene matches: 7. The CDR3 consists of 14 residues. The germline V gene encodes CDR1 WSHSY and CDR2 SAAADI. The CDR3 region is CASTPGTGIYGYTF. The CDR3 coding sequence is TGCGCCAGCACCCCCGGGACAGGGATCTATGGCTACACCTTC.

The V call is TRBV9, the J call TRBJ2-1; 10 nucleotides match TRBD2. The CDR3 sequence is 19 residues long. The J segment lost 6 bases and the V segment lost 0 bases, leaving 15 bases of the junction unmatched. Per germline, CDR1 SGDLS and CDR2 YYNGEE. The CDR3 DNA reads TGTGCCAGCAGCGTAGGCGCTAGCGGGAGAACAATTGGTGTCAATGAGCAGTTCTTC. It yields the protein CASSVGASGRTIGVNEQFF.